What follows is one T cell receptor beta chain and its context. The sample comes from a study of control samples from healthy donors and cancer patients. Trimming pared 5 bases from V and 3 bases from J, leaving 9 bases between. This CDR3 spans 13 amino acids. The V gene's germline CDR1 is SGDLS and CDR2 YYNGEE. The table came from immunoSEQ multiplex PCR; TCRdb's copy has only in-frame clones and leaves some out. The repertoire holds around 50,000 clones, with about 86% as singletons. The clonotype was recovered from a woman between 45 and 65 years old with lung cancer. V and J are TRBV9 and TRBJ1-5; tentative D call: TRBD1 (6 bases). The sequencing sample was made of PBMCs. The CDR3 DNA reads TGTGCCAGCAGTACAGGGTTCAATCAGCCCCAGCATTTT. This translates into CASSTGFNQPQHF.